The 26 T cell receptor beta chains reported below all come from one sample, sequenced in a study of cytomegalovirus exposure and HLA in healthy donors. PCR was performed using 60 Vbeta and 13 Jbeta primers. The table came from immunoSEQ multiplex PCR; TCRdb's copy has only in-frame clones and leaves some out. Found here are some 120,000 clones, 76% of them singletons; the top ten hold 1.9%. The sequenced sample was PBMCs. The receptors derive from a man aged 45-60 years in good health and CMV-seronegative.

The chain couples TRBV2 to TRBJ1-2; D remains unclear. Germline V CDR1 and CDR2: SNHLY, FYNNEI. Trimming took 5 bases from V and 4 from J, leaving 23 bases between them. CDR3 length: 17 amino acids. The CDR3 DNA reads as TGTGCCAGCAGTTCACGTGAACTGTCCGAACTCCTCTATGGCTACACCTTC. Residues: CASSSRELSELLYGYTF.

This clone showed up just a few times. The chain couples TRBV28 to TRBJ1-2; possibly TRBD1 for D (5 bases). The CDR3 is made up of 12 amino acids. V shed 5 bases and J shed 7 bases, with 11 bases lying between them. Per germline, CDR1 MDHEN and CDR2 SYDVKM. CDR3 coding DNA: TGTGCCAGCAGTCCAGGACAATTTGGCTACACCTTC. Its translation is CASSPGQFGYTF.

The chain has TRBV10-2 and TRBJ2-7, with D unresolved. This CDR3 comprises 13 residues. V was trimmed by 3 bases and J by 4 bases, leaving 10 bases between them. Germline V gene sequence: CDR1 WSHSY, CDR2 SAAADI. Written as DNA, the CDR3 is TGCGCCAGCAGTGACCCCCCGGGTTACGAGCAGTACGTC. Translated, it gives CASSDPPGYEQYV.

The chain carries TRBV11-2 and TRBJ2-7, with a tentative D call TRBD1 (5 bases). V lost 5 bases, J lost 3 bases, and 11 bases lay in between. The CDR3 spans 13 residues. Germline V gives CDR1 SGHAT, CDR2 FQNNGV. The CDR3 nucleotides are TGTGCCAGCAGCCCCATAACAGGCTACGAGCAGTACGTC. Protein: CASSPITGYEQYV.

The chain recombines TRBV9 with TRBJ1-6; D remains unclear. Per the germline V gene, CDR1 is SGDLS and CDR2 is YYNGEE. V lost 0 bases and J lost 9, with 4 bases in between. The length of the CDR3 is 12 residues. In DNA, the CDR3 is TGTGCCAGCAGCGTAGGGAGTTCACCCCTCCACTTT. It specifies CASSVGSSPLHF.

The chain carries TRBV7-9 and TRBJ2-7, with D possibly being TRBD1 (6 bases). The germline V gene has CDR1 SEHNR and CDR2 FQNEAQ (reference sequence). This CDR3 contains 13 residues. CDR3 DNA sequence: TGTGCCAGCAGCTTAGTTATGGGGGACACGGTTAGTGTC. The encoded protein is CASSLVMGDTVSV.

This chain connects TRBV28 to TRBJ1-2, with D perhaps TRBD1 (5 bases). V lost 3 bases, J lost 1 base, and 15 bases lay in between. CDR1 is MDHEN and CDR2 is SYDVKM in the germline V gene. This CDR3 contains 16 residues. Written as DNA, the CDR3 is TGTGCCAGCAGTTTCAAGCGGGGCAGCGGTAACTATGGCTACACCTTC. Amino acids: CASSFKRGSGNYGYTF.

This chain joins TRBV4-1 and TRBJ2-7; TRBD1 agrees at 10 bases. Germline loops: CDR1 MGHRA, CDR2 YSYEKL. The CDR3 has 14 amino acids. V lost 6 bases to trimming and J lost 3 bases; unmatched junction nucleotides: 5. The CDR3 protein is CASRSGTGDYEQYF. CDR3 sequence (DNA): TGCGCCAGCAGGTCCGGGACAGGGGACTACGAGCAGTACTTC.

The genes are TRBV7-9 and TRBJ1-3, with D possibly being TRBD1 (5 bases). Between the trimmed V and J ends, which lost 5 bases and 0 bases, there was a span of 11 bases. The CDR3 runs to 15 residues. CDR1 and CDR2 (germline): SEHNR, FQNEAQ (reference sequence). CDR3 sequence reads: CASSAGGSSGNTIYF. In DNA form, the CDR3 reads TGTGCCAGCAGCGCCGGGGGGAGCTCTGGAAACACCATATATTTT.

The rearrangement joins TRBV30 to TRBJ1-4; possible D gene TRBD1, 5 bases. CDR1 and CDR2 from the germline V gene are GTSNPN and SVGIG (reference sequence). Deletions cut 5 bases from V and 5 bases from J, with 21 bases between. The CDR3 spans 16 residues. CDR3 residues: CAWSQGTNFPNEKLFF. The DNA of the CDR3 is TGTGCCTGGTCGCAGGGAACTAACTTTCCAAATGAAAAACTGTTTTTT.

This chain uses TRBV29-1 with TRBJ1-2, with D hard to call. CDR3 size: 15 residues. Germline V gene sequence: CDR1 SQVTM, CDR2 ANQGSEA. Trimming took off 0 bases at V and 2 bases at J, with 13 bases between the two ends. Here the CDR3 reads CSVEDRTGGNYGYTF. The CDR3 DNA is TGCAGCGTTGAAGATCGGACTGGAGGGAACTATGGCTACACCTTC. The full variable domain, its missing parts supplied by reference TRBV29-1 and TRBJ1-2, is SAVISQKPSRDICQRGTSLTIQCQVDSQVTMMFWYRQQPGQSLTLIATANQGSEATYESGFVIDKFPISRPNLTFSTLTVSNMSPEDSSIYLCSVEDRTGGNYGYTFGSGTRLTVV.

The chain recombines TRBV7-2 with TRBJ1-1; D gene ambiguous. The ends were cut back, 5 bases at V and 6 bases at J, with 19 bases in the middle. CDR3 length: 15 residues. CDR1 is SGHTA, CDR2 FQGNSA, per germline. The CDR3 DNA is TGTGCCAGCAGCCAACGGACGGGGAGAAGCTCTGAAGCTTTCTTT. Its translation is CASSQRTGRSSEAFF.

V gene TRBV19 combines with J gene TRBJ2-2; 8 bases map to TRBD1. Germline trimming cut 6 bases from V and 8 bases from J; bases unmatched to any gene: 5. CDR3 length equals 13 residues. CDR1 is LNHDA and CDR2 is SQIVND in the germline V gene (reference sequence). CDR3 loop: CASRDRVNGELFF. The CDR3 DNA reads as TGTGCCAGTAGGGACAGGGTGAATGGGGAGCTGTTTTTT.

The rearrangement uses TRBV7-6 and TRBJ2-2; D may be TRBD1 (6 bases). Per germline, CDR1 SGHVS and CDR2 FNYEAQ. The CDR3 extends over 18 amino acids. V was shortened by 0 bases and J by 1 base, with 15 bases between the two germline ends. This CDR3 is CASSLAANRAWNTGELFF. The CDR3 DNA sequence: TGTGCCAGCAGCTTAGCGGCTAACAGGGCTTGGAACACCGGGGAGCTGTTTTTT.

As to this clone: At one end the junction does not follow the germline gene, possibly because of a read error. The V call is TRBV7-2, the J call TRBJ1-4, with 7 bases that match TRBD1. The CDR3 is 17 residues long. Germline loops: CDR1 SGHTA, CDR2 FQGNSA. Here the CDR3 DNA reads TGTGCCAGCACCTTACAGGGGAGTTGGGATACTAATGAAAAACTGTTTTTT. Its protein is CASTLQGSWDTNEKLFF.

The V and J genes are TRBV15 and TRBJ2-5, with TRBD2 matching over 10 bases. The CDR3 loop spans 14 amino acids. V lost 4 bases to trimming and J lost 3 bases; unmatched junction nucleotides: 2. From germline, CDR1 is LNHNV and CDR2 YYDKDF (reference sequence). CDR3 region: CATSKGLAEETQYF. CDR3 in DNA: TGTGCCACCAGCAAAGGACTAGCGGAAGAGACCCAGTACTTC.

The chain links TRBV10-2 to TRBJ1-1; D not certain. Deletions cut 6 bases from V and 7 bases from J, with 12 bases between. The CDR3 runs to 12 residues. Germline loops: CDR1 WSHSY, CDR2 SAAADI. The CDR3 DNA is TGCGCCAGCAGCCAAAGGGAGGGTGAAGCTTTCTTT. The encoded protein is CASSQREGEAFF.

The chain links TRBV6-6 to TRBJ1-5, with D perhaps matching TRBD1 (6 bases). With 4 bases removed from V and 4 bases from J, the gap between germline ends came to 11 bases. The CDR3 is 14 amino acids. CDR1 and CDR2 (germline): MNHNY, SVGAGI (reference sequence). The CDR3 nucleotides read TGTGCCAGCAGTTTAGGCAGGGGTAATCAGCCCCAGCATTTT. Residues: CASSLGRGNQPQHF.

V and J are TRBV6-4 and TRBJ2-3, with 12 bases lining up with TRBD2. Germline V gene sequence: CDR1 MRHNA, CDR2 SNTAGT. V dropped 8 bases and J dropped 6; count of bases not matched to a gene: 9. CDR3 length: 15 residues. The CDR3 reads CASSRLAGAPDTQYF. DNA of the CDR3: TGTGCCAGCTCCAGACTAGCGGGGGCCCCCGATACGCAGTATTTT.

The V and J genes are TRBV2 and TRBJ1-2; TRBD1 agrees at 7 bases. Losses at the gene ends were 6 bases for V and 4 bases for J; bases not matched to a gene: 5. This CDR3 spans 13 amino acids. Germline CDR1 reads SNHLY; CDR2 reads FYNNEI. CDR3 in DNA: TGTGCCAGCAGCGTCCGACAGGGCTATGGCTACACCTTC. This gives the protein CASSVRQGYGYTF. Variable domain in full (rest from reference TRBV2 and TRBJ1-2): EPEVTQTPSHQVTQMGQEVILRCVPISNHLYFYWYRQILGQKVEFLVSFYNNEISEKSEIFDDQFSVERPDGSNFTLKIRSTKLEDSAMYFCASSVRQGYGYTFGSGTRLTVV.

Concerning this clone itself: Because it lacks the conserved phenylalanine or tryptophan at the end, this CDR3 is likely a read error. The DNA is omitted, as the CDR3 cannot be located on it reliably, and the CDR3 follows TCRdb's listing. V gene TRBV10-2 combines with J gene TRBJ1-2; TRBD1, the D gene given by the table, was not confirmed from the DNA. Germline-derived CDR1 and CDR2 are WSHSY and SAAADI. The CDR3 is 14 residues long, counting both termini. The CDR3 is CASSESYGTGWRIG.

This clone was recorded a few times. This chain joins TRBV7-3 and TRBJ2-1; D ambiguous. The CDR3 runs to 13 residues. Germline values: CDR1 SGHTA, CDR2 FQGTGA. Deletions cut 0 bases from V and 8 bases from J, with 8 bases between. The DNA of the CDR3 is TGTGCCAGCAGCTTAACGGCGGATCATGAGCAGTTCTTC. It specifies CASSLTADHEQFF. Full variable domain (outside the CDR3, taken from reference TRBV7-3 and TRBJ2-1): GAGVSQTPSNKVTEKGKYVELRCDPISGHTALYWYRQSLGQGPEFLIYFQGTGAADDSGLPNDRFFAVRPEGSVSTLKIQRTERGDSAVYLCASSLTADHEQFFGPGTRLTVL.

The CDR3 reads CASSLETGELFF. CDR3 in DNA: TGTGCCAGCAGCTTGGAGACCGGGGAGCTGTTTTTT. The rearrangement uses TRBV7-2 and TRBJ2-2; D not certain. Trimming shortened V by 3 bases and J by 5 bases, and 4 bases separated the two germline ends. This CDR3 is built from 12 residues. Germline CDR1 SGHTA, CDR2 FQGNSA.

The count of this clone is one. The rearrangement links TRBV5-1 to TRBJ2-3, with D unclear. The CDR3 has 12 residues. CDR1 SGHRS and CDR2 YFSETQ come from the germline V gene. V was pared by 4 bases and J by 10 bases, with 13 bases between. As DNA, the CDR3 is TGCGCCAGCAGCCCGAGTCCCCCGGCGCAGTATTTT. This gives the protein CASSPSPPAQYF.

The gene calls are TRBV21-1 and TRBJ2-7; the table's D gene call, TRBD2, was not cross checked with the DNA. TRBV21-1 constitutes a pseudogene. The CDR3 is made up of 13 amino acids. CDR3 in DNA: TGTGCCAGCAGCAACCCGGCGGCGTCCAAGCAGTACGTC. This sequence encodes CASSNPAASKQYV.

The J gene is TRBJ2-2, the V gene TRBV19; TRBD1 agrees at 10 bases. Looked up from germline, CDR1 is LNHDA and CDR2 is SQIVND (reference sequence). The CDR3 length is 16 residues. V dropped 7 bases and J dropped 1; count of bases not matched to a gene: 6. This CDR3 reads CASTPDRGENTGELFF. In nucleotides, the CDR3 is TGTGCCAGTACCCCGGACAGGGGGGAGAACACCGGGGAGCTGTTTTTT.